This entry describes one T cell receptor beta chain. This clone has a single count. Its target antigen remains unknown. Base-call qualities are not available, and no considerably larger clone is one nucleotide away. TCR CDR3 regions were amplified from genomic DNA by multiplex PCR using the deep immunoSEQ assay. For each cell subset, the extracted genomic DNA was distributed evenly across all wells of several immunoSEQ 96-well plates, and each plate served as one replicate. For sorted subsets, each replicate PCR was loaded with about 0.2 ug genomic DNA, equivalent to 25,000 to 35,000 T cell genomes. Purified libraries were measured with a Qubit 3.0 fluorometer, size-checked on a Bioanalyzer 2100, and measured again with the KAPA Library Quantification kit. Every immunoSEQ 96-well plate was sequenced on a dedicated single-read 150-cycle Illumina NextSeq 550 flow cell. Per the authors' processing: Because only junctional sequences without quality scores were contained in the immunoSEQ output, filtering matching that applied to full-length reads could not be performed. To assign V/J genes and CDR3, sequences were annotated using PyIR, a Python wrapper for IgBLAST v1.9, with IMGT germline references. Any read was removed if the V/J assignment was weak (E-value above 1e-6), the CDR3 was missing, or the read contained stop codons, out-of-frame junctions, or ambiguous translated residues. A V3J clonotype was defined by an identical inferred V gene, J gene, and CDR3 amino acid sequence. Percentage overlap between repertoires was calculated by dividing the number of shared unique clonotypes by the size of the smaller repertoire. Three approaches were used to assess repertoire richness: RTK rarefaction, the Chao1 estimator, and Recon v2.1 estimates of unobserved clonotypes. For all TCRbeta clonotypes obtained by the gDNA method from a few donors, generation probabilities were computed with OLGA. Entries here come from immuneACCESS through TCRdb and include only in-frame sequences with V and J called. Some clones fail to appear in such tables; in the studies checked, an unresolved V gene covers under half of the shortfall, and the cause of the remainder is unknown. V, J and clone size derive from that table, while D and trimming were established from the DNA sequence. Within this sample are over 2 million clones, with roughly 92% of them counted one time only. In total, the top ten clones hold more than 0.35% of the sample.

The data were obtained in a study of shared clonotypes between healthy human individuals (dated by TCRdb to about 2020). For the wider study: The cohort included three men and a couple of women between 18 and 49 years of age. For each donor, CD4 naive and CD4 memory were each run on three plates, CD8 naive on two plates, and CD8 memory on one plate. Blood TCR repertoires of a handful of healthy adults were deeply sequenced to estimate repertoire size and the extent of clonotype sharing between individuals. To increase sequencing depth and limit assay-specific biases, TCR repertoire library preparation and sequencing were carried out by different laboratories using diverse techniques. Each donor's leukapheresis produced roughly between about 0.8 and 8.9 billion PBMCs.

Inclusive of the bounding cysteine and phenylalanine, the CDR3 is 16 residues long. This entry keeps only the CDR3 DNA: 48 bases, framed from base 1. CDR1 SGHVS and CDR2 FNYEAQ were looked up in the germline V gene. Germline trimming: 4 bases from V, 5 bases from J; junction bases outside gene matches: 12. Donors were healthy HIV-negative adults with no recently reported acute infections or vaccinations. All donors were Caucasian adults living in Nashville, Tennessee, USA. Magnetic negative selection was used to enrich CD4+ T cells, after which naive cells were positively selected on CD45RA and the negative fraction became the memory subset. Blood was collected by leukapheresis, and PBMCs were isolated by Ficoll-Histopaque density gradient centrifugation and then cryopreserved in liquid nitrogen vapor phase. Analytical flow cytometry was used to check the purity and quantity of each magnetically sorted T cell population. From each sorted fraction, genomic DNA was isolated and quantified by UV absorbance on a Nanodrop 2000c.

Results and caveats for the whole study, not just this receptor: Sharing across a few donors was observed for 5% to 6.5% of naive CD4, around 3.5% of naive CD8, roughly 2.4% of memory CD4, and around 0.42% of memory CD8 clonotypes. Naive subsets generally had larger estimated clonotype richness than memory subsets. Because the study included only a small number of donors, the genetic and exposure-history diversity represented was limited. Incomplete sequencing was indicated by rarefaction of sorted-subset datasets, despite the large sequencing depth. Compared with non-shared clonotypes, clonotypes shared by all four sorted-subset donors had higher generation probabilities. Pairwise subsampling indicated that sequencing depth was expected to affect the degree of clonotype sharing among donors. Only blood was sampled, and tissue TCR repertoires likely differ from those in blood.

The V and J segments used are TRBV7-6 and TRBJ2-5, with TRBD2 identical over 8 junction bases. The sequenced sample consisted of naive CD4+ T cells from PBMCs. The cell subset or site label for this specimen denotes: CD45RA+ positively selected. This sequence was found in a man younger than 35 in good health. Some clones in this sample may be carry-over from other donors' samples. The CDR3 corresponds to CASSSQRAGAGETQYF. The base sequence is TGTGCCAGCAGCTCCCAACGAGCGGGAGCAGGCGAGACCCAGTACTTC.